This is a list of T cell receptor beta chains from one sample in a study of T cells in Graves' hyperthyroidism and ophthalmopathy. A single record per CDR3 protein comes from TCRdb applying MiXCR to the multiplex PCR reads. The table records 560,000 or so distinct CDR3 sequences, approximately 20% of them present only once. Sample: blood. Receptors originate from a man aged 40-49 years with Graves' ophthalmopathy. CDR3s include the opening cysteine and the closing phenylalanine or tryptophan. D genes are given only for firm matches. Clone sizes are given selectively: once, few, many, or a class where the clone is expanded.

d_gene,j_gene,abundance,v_gene,len,CDR3aa,CDR3nt
TRBD2,TRBJ2-5,few,TRBV12-3/TRBV12-4,14,CASISTSVGGTQYF,TGTGCCAGCATTTCGACTAGCGTTGGGGGGACCCAGTACTTC
TRBD2,TRBJ2-7,many,TRBV12-3/TRBV12-4,14,CASSSGGLTYEQYF,TGTGCCAGCAGCTCGGGAGGACTCACCTACGAGCAGTACTTC
-,TRBJ2-3,-,TRBV24-1,15,CATSEGGGATDTQYF,TGTGCCACCAGTGAAGGTGGGGGGGCCACAGATACGCAGTATTTT
TRBD1,TRBJ1-2,few,TRBV6-1,17,CASTQSSGTGVGYGYTF,TGTGCCAGCACCCAAAGTTCCGGGACAGGGGTTGGTTATGGCTACACCTTC
-,TRBJ2-7,-,TRBV19,16,CASSPFAQGPSYEQYF,TGTGCCAGTAGCCCCTTCGCTCAGGGGCCCTCCTACGAGCAGTACTTC
-,TRBJ1-6,few,TRBV7-2,16,CASSLARRIYNSPLHF,TGTGCCAGCAGCTTAGCGCGACGGATCTATAATTCACCCCTCCACTTT
TRBD1,TRBJ1-2,few,TRBV4-2,13,CASTRDRNYGYTF,TGTGCCAGCACCCGGGACAGGAACTATGGCTACACCTTC
-,TRBJ1-2,-,TRBV10-3,13,CAISTGGDYGYTF,TGTGCCATCAGCACCGGGGGGGACTATGGCTACACCTTC
-,TRBJ2-1,few,TRBV15,17,CATSGGINLGSYNEQFF,TGTGCCACCAGCGGAGGCATTAACCTAGGCTCCTACAATGAGCAGTTCTTC
-,TRBJ2-5,once,TRBV4-3,15,CASSQGGTIQETQYF,TGCGCCAGCAGCCAAGGTGGAACTATACAAGAGACCCAGTACTTC
TRBD1,TRBJ2-7,-,TRBV20-1,14,CSASSAGGSDEQYF,TGCAGTGCTAGTTCGGCAGGGGGCAGCGACGAGCAGTACTTC
-,TRBJ1-2,few,TRBV19,12,CASTAFTYGYTF,TGTGCCAGTACGGCATTCACCTATGGCTACACCTTC
-,TRBJ2-3,-,TRBV11-2,15,CASSEEASETDTQYF,TGTGCCAGCAGCGAAGAGGCTAGCGAAACAGATACGCAGTATTTT
TRBD1,TRBJ1-5,-,TRBV29-1,13,CSVAGQVDQPQHF,TGCAGCGTGGCGGGACAGGTCGATCAGCCCCAGCATTTT
TRBD1,TRBJ2-5,-,TRBV15,13,CATSRDRQETQYF,TGTGCCACCAGTCGGGACAGGCAAGAGACCCAGTACTTC
-,TRBJ2-3,many,TRBV30,17,CAWSPRVNRRGTDTQYF,TGTGCCTGGAGTCCCCGGGTTAATAGACGTGGCACAGATACGCAGTATTTT
-,TRBJ1-1,few,TRBV28,10,CATRRTEAFF,TGTGCCACCAGGAGGACTGAAGCTTTCTTT
-,TRBJ2-7,many,TRBV12-3/TRBV12-4,13,CAIQTGLGGEQYF,TGTGCCATACAGACAGGTCTTGGAGGGGAGCAGTACTTC
-,TRBJ2-7,many,TRBV5-1,15,CASSLRPEAWGEQYF,TGCGCCAGCAGCTTGCGGCCAGAAGCATGGGGCGAGCAGTACTTC
TRBD1,TRBJ2-5,-,TRBV7-9,15,CASSSGQAYQETQYF,TGTGCCAGCAGCTCTGGACAGGCTTATCAAGAGACCCAGTACTTC